Each of the 2 T cell receptor beta chains below was sequenced from the same sample in a study of CD8 T cells in ankylosing spondylitis. Overall study findings and caveats: Ankylosing spondylitis blood appeared to be characterized by a TCR beta motif of about 8 highly homologous variants.

The antigens for these receptors are not known. MiXCR, run by TCRdb on the 5' RACE reads, gives a single entry per CDR3 protein. The profile shows fewer than 550,000 distinct CDR3 sequences, roughly 5.2% of them singletons. Sample: blood, either unsorted or a sorted T cell fraction (not recorded which). The source of these receptors is a male donor with ankylosing spondylitis.

This clonotype was seen repeatedly, ten times or more. The chain is built from TRBV6-2 or TRBV6-3 and TRBJ2-1; D is possibly TRBD2 (6 bases). Trimming stripped 7 bases from V and 10 bases from J, with 20 bases between. Germline CDR1 reads MNHEY; CDR2 reads SVGEGT. The CDR3 totals 14 residues. The CDR3 spells CASKVGGIPQEQFF. Here the CDR3 DNA reads TGTGCCAGCAAAGTGGGCGGGATCCCCCAAGAGCAGTTCTTC.

The chain is built from TRBV5-1 and TRBJ2-1, with TRBD2 matching 16 bases. The germline V gene has CDR1 SGHRS and CDR2 YFSETQ. The CDR3 is made up of 18 amino acids. The V and J ends lost 3 bases and 3 bases, in that order; junction bases with no gene match: 6. This CDR3 reads CASSWGLAGGSVYNEQFF. The CDR3 coding sequence is TGCGCCAGCAGCTGGGGACTAGCGGGAGGGTCTGTCTACAATGAGCAGTTCTTC.